This T cell receptor (beta chain) was recorded in a study of T-cell memory formation after mild COVID-19. Study context: Clusters were largely donor specific.

The sample holds many counts of this clonotype. The target antigen is unknown. Deletions cut 2 bases from V and 9 bases from J, with 8 bases between. The CDR3 spans 12 residues. Overall study results and limits: Largely, contracting CD4+ clones fell within CM and EM, and contracting CD8+ clones within EMRA. That cross-reactive memory joined was suggested by some responding clones appearing in pre-infection memory. Whereas later expanders leaned CD4+, clones contracting day 15 to 85 showed a balanced CD4/CD8 makeup.

TCRdb independently ran MiXCR on the 5' RACE reads; one entry per CDR3 protein. This sample has under 550,000 distinct CDR3 sequences, with approximately 18% found just once. The rearrangement joins TRBV12-3 or TRBV12-4 to TRBJ2-1; D unresolved. The sequenced sample was PBMCs or a T cell subset sorted from them (not recorded which). The source of this sequence is a man between 18 and 35 years old who had mild COVID-19 (a few samples of this study predate the infection). Cell type and time point are not known. Written as DNA, the CDR3 is TGTGCCAGCAGTTTAAATCCGGGTGAGCAGTTCTTC. This gives the protein CASSLNPGEQFF.